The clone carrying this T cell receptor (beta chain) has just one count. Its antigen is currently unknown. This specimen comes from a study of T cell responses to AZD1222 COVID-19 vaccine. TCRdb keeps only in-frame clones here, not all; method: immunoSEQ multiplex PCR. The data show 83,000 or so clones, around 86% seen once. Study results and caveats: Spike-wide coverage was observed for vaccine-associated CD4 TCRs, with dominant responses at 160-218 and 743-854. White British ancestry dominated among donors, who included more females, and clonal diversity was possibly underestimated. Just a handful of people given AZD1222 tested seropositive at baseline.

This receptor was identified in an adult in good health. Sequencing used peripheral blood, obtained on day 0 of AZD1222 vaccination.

The CDR3 nucleotides are TGCGCCAGCACCGGGCCAGGGGGGAAATCTGGAAACACCATATATTTT. It specifies CASTGPGGKSGNTIYF. The chain employs TRBV23-1 and TRBJ1-3; TRBD1 aligns across 7 bases. TRBV23-1 is an open reading frame, and its role is uncertain. V shed 7 bases and J 1 base; nucleotides not matched to a gene: 10. This CDR3 is built from 16 residues.